These T cell receptor beta chains were read from a single sample in a study of blood T cells in healthy people across ages. MiXCR, run by TCRdb on the 5' RACE reads, gives a single entry per CDR3 protein. The sample comprises approximately 780,000 distinct CDR3 sequences, about 26% of which are singletons, and 3% rests with the top ten. The sample was also linked to a second study, of T cells of mothers and their children.

Sequencing was carried out using blood. The receptor source for this set is a boy under 18 in good health. The CDR3 runs from the conserved cysteine through the conserved F or W. A D gene is named only where the DNA matches it firmly. The size of a clone is reported for some rows only, either as once, few or many, or as a class for expanded clones.

TRBV4-1	-	-	TRBJ1-3	CASSPPKVGPGNTIYF	TGCGCCAGCAGCCCTCCTAAGGTGGGACCTGGAAACACCATATATTTT
TRBV30	few	TRBD1	TRBJ2-1	CAWRTLGQGLAEQFF	TGTGCCTGGAGAACGTTGGGACAGGGGTTAGCTGAGCAGTTCTTC
TRBV7-6	-	TRBD1	TRBJ1-1	CASSLAPTGAAEAFF	TGTGCCAGCAGCTTAGCTCCGACAGGGGCCGCTGAAGCTTTCTTT
TRBV12-3/TRBV12-4	few	-	TRBJ2-7	CASNLQGGPYEQYF	TGTGCCAGCAATCTTCAGGGGGGTCCCTACGAGCAGTACTTC
TRBV2	-	-	TRBJ2-5	CASSAGTTGETQYF	TGTGCCAGCAGCGCCGGGACCACAGGGGAGACCCAGTACTTC
TRBV5-6	few	TRBD1	TRBJ1-2	CASSLGQGTWYGYTF	TGTGCCAGCAGCTTGGGACAGGGGACTTGGTATGGCTACACCTTC
TRBV18	-	-	TRBJ1-5	CASSPPGQGRAQPQHF	TGTGCCAGCTCACCACCGGGGCAGGGGAGGGCCCAGCCCCAGCATTTT
TRBV12-3/TRBV12-4	-	TRBD1	TRBJ2-7	CASSPTGGFYEQYF	TGTGCCAGCAGTCCTACAGGGGGGTTTTACGAGCAGTACTTC
TRBV2	once	-	TRBJ1-3	CASTPGPGPSGNTIYF	TGTGCCAGCACTCCCGGGCCTGGGCCCTCTGGAAACACCATATATTTT
TRBV7-3	few	-	TRBJ2-7	CASSLWHSYEQYF	TGTGCCAGCAGCTTATGGCACTCCTACGAGCAGTACTTC
TRBV2	-	-	TRBJ1-1	CASIPDTLNTQAFF	TGTGCCAGCATACCGGACACCTTGAACACTCAAGCTTTCTTT
TRBV10-3	-	-	TRBJ1-4	CAISEYHPSEKLFF	TGTGCCATCAGTGAATACCATCCTAGTGAAAAACTGTTTTTT
TRBV6-7	-	-	TRBJ1-1	CASSYRRSDTEAFF	TGTGCCAGCTCTTACCGGAGGTCCGACACTGAAGCTTTCTTT
TRBV5-1	few	TRBD2	TRBJ2-3	CASGEASGETDTQYF	TGCGCCAGCGGGGAGGCTAGCGGGGAGACAGATACGCAGTATTTT
TRBV12-3/TRBV12-4	few	-	TRBJ1-4	CASSPFGGPTNEKLFF	TGTGCCAGCAGTCCCTTTGGGGGGCCGACTAATGAAAAACTGTTTTTT
TRBV3-1	few	-	TRBJ2-7	CASSQDRGRSYEQYF	TGTGCCAGCAGCCAAGATCGGGGGCGCTCCTACGAGCAGTACTTC
TRBV12-3/TRBV12-4	-	TRBD2	TRBJ2-5	CASTPGLGETQYF	TGTGCCAGCACCCCGGGACTAGGAGAGACCCAGTACTTC
TRBV20-1	-	-	TRBJ2-6	CSARRSHRSGANVLTF	TGCAGTGCCAGACGTTCACATCGCTCTGGGGCCAACGTCCTGACTTTC
TRBV7-6	-	TRBD1	TRBJ2-7	CASSLAHTGAYEQYF	TGTGCCAGCAGCTTAGCGCATACAGGGGCCTACGAGCAGTACTTC
TRBV7-9	few	TRBD1	TRBJ2-7	CASTQDRAYEQYF	TGTGCCAGCACTCAGGACAGGGCCTACGAGCAGTACTTC
TRBV27	-	-	TRBJ1-2	CASSLSRGNGGYTF	TGTGCCAGCAGTTTATCGAGGGGAAACGGGGGCTACACCTTC
TRBV3-1	-	TRBD1	TRBJ2-7	CASSQDGTGGSYEQYF	TGTGCCAGCAGCCAAGATGGGACAGGGGGCTCCTACGAGCAGTACTTC
TRBV10-1	-	TRBD1	TRBJ2-2	CASIGRGGIGELFF	TGCGCCAGCATAGGTAGAGGGGGCATCGGGGAGCTGTTTTTT
TRBV6-5	few	TRBD1	TRBJ2-4	CASSSHRGQIQYF	TGTGCCAGCAGTTCCCACAGGGGGCAGATTCAGTACTTC
TRBV5-1	few	-	TRBJ2-5	CASTEGEPETQYF	TGCGCCAGCACCGAAGGGGAGCCAGAGACCCAGTACTTC
TRBV24-1	few	-	TRBJ1-4	CATSGRCGMNEKPFF	TGTGCCACCAGTGGCCGGTGCGGGATGAATGAAAAACCGTTTTTT
TRBV5-1	-	-	TRBJ1-4	CASSLGQVMVEKLFF	TGCGCCAGCAGCTTGGGGCAGGTCATGGTAGAAAAACTGTTTTTT
TRBV6-1	few	-	TRBJ1-2	CAISQGSYYYGYTF	TGTGCCATCTCTCAGGGCAGCTACTACTATGGCTACACCTTC
TRBV4-1	few	-	TRBJ2-5	CASSQDAPAENQETQYF	TGCGCCAGCAGCCAAGACGCTCCAGCGGAAAACCAAGAGACCCAGTACTTC
TRBV4-1	-	-	TRBJ1-1	CASSQDRANTEAFF	TGCGCCAGCAGCCAAGACAGGGCGAACACTGAAGCTTTCTTT
TRBV3-1	few	TRBD2	TRBJ2-1	CASSQEGASGVSYNEQFF	TGTGCCAGCAGCCAAGAAGGGGCTAGCGGGGTCTCCTACAATGAGCAGTTCTTC
TRBV7-2	-	TRBD2	TRBJ2-1	CASRLLAGEGFSSYNEQFF	TGTGCCAGCAGACTACTAGCGGGAGAGGGATTCAGCTCCTACAATGAGCAGTTCTTC
TRBV5-1	-	TRBD1	TRBJ1-1	CASSPTLMTGGTTEAFF	TGCGCCAGCAGCCCGACACTAATGACAGGGGGCACGACTGAAGCTTTCTTT
TRBV20-1	-	TRBD2	TRBJ2-3	CSAVRLAADTQYF	TGCAGTGCCGTAAGACTAGCGGCAGATACGCAGTATTTT
TRBV18	-	-	TRBJ2-6	CASSPGVPGANVLTF	TGTGCCAGCTCACCTGGGGTCCCTGGGGCCAACGTCCTGACTTTC
TRBV29-1	-	-	TRBJ1-1	CSVDFKGTEAFF	TGCAGCGTTGATTTCAAAGGCACTGAAGCTTTCTTT
TRBV20-1	many	TRBD2	TRBJ2-1	CSARWGGYNEQFF	TGCAGTGCTAGATGGGGGGGATACAATGAGCAGTTCTTC
TRBV9	few	-	TRBJ2-5	CASSVVGHFQETQYF	TGTGCCAGCAGCGTAGTGGGACACTTCCAAGAGACCCAGTACTTC
TRBV4-2	-	-	TRBJ2-6	CASSPQTALAGANVLTF	TGTGCCAGCAGCCCTCAGACTGCCCTAGCTGGGGCCAACGTCCTGACTTTC
TRBV30	-	-	TRBJ1-1	CAGTRDSNTEAFF	TGTGCCGGGACCCGCGACAGTAACACTGAAGCTTTCTTT
TRBV9	-	TRBD2	TRBJ2-5	CASSVVAGVQETQYF	TGTGCCAGCAGCGTAGTGGCGGGGGTGCAAGAGACCCAGTACTTC
TRBV7-2	-	-	TRBJ2-2	CASSADDYLNTGELFF	TGTGCCAGCAGCGCCGACGACTACCTAAACACCGGGGAGCTGTTTTTT
TRBV5-6	few	-	TRBJ1-5	CASSLWGAGNQPQHF	TGTGCCAGCAGCTTGTGGGGGGCGGGCAATCAGCCCCAGCATTTT
TRBV20-1	-	-	TRBJ2-5	CSASDRQETQYF	TGCAGTGCTTCAGACAGGCAAGAGACCCAGTACTTC
TRBV7-9	-	-	TRBJ1-6	CASSLKANQGNSPLHF	TGTGCCAGCAGCTTAAAAGCCAACCAGGGGAATTCACCCCTCCACTTT
TRBV28	few	-	TRBJ1-2	CASSIRTLYGYTF	TGTGCCAGCAGTATCCGGACGCTCTATGGCTACACCTTC
TRBV5-1	few	TRBD2	TRBJ2-1	CASSLLVAGGNEQFF	TGCGCCAGCAGCTTGTTGGTAGCGGGGGGCAATGAGCAGTTCTTC
TRBV6-5	-	TRBD2	TRBJ2-1	CASSELAGNNEQFF	TGTGCCAGCAGTGAGCTAGCGGGGAACAATGAGCAGTTCTTC
TRBV9	few	-	TRBJ2-1	CASSVLGASSYNEQFF	TGTGCCAGCAGCGTACTCGGGGCTAGCTCCTACAATGAGCAGTTCTTC
TRBV12-3/TRBV12-4	few	-	TRBJ1-2	CASSPQGSYGYTF	TGTGCCAGCAGCCCGCAGGGCTCCTATGGCTACACCTTC
TRBV6-2/TRBV6-3	-	-	TRBJ1-2	CASSWLPGLLNYGYTF	TGTGCCAGCAGTTGGCTCCCGGGACTTTTAAACTATGGCTACACCTTC
TRBV6-2/TRBV6-3	-	TRBD2	TRBJ2-1	CVAGDSYNEQFF	TGTGTCGCGGGGGACTCCTACAATGAGCAGTTCTTC
TRBV28	many	TRBD2	TRBJ2-5	CASSISGGEETQYF	TGTGCCAGCAGTATTAGCGGGGGAGAAGAGACCCAGTACTTC
TRBV20-1	-	-	TRBJ2-1	CSARFSASGNNEQFF	TGCAGTGCCCGTTTCAGTGCCTCTGGGAACAATGAGCAGTTCTTC
TRBV7-9	-	-	TRBJ1-4	CASTVQGAINEKLFF	TGTGCCAGCACCGTACAGGGTGCTATTAATGAAAAACTGTTTTTT